This paragraph reports one TCR beta chain. What it binds is not known. Germline V gene sequence: CDR1 SEHNR, CDR2 FQNEAQ (reference sequence). Trimming took off 5 bases at V and 5 bases at J, with 12 bases between the two ends. The CDR3 contains 13 residues. TCRdb keeps only in-frame clones here, not all; method: immunoSEQ multiplex PCR. The data contain about 100,000 clones, about 90% of them singletons. This sample is part of a study of graft-versus-host responses after intestinal transplantation. Study-wide context: Every recipient underwent anti-thymocyte globulin induction, then tacrolimus and steroids for two to four years.

Whole-study findings and limits: Early declines in HvG clones that occurred post-transplant were associated with peak circulating GvH clone levels. Detected in recipient marrow were GvH clones, some of which were first observed in ileum or blood.

The chain uses TRBV7-9 and TRBJ1-1; tentative D call: TRBD1 (5 bases). The clonotype comes from a human donor who was the organ donor for an intestinal transplant. The sequenced sample was unstimulated CD4+ T cells sorted from spleen or lymph node cells, obtained before transplant. CDR3 residues: CASSVRQLTEAFF. CDR3 sequence (DNA): TGTGCCAGCAGCGTAAGACAGCTGACTGAAGCTTTCTTT. Drawing the rest from reference TRBV7-9 and TRBJ1-1, the complete variable domain is DTGVSQNPRHKITKRGQNVTFRCDPISEHNRLYWYRQTLGQGPEFLTYFQNEAQLEKSRLLSDRFSAERPKGSFSTLEIQRTEQGDSAMYLCASSVRQLTEAFFGQGTRLTVV.